This T cell receptor beta chain was identified in a study of CD8 T cells in Susac syndrome. RNA, at roughly 0.5 to 1 ug, was reverse transcribed with random hexamers. TCRdb redid the calling of the immunoSEQ multiplex PCR reads with MiXCR, one entry per CDR3 protein. Of about 210,000 distinct CDR3 sequences detected, about 96% appear once; the ten largest clones hold 0.095%. Findings of the study overall: By the study's own acknowledgment, its TCR sequencing and HLA analysis included relatively few individuals.

The sample holds a few counts of this clonotype. The antigen is unknown. This clonotype was sampled from a human donor with multiple sclerosis. Sample: CD4+ T cells from PBMCs.

The CDR3, as DNA: TGCAGCGTTGAACCTGGCTACACCTTC. It encodes CSVEPGYTF. The chain is built from TRBV29-1 and TRBJ1-2; no reliable D call. This CDR3 contains 9 residues. The germline V and J ends were trimmed by 2 bases and 7 bases, with 2 bases remaining between them. Germline loops: CDR1 SQVTM, CDR2 ANQGSEA.